This is a list of T cell receptor beta chains from one sample in a study of control samples from healthy donors and cancer patients. Only in-frame clones appear in the TCRdb table, and some are missing; sequencing was by immunoSEQ multiplex PCR. This table holds some 120,000 clones, 80% to 95% found once. The sample taken for sequencing was blood. These receptors all stem from a man aged 18 to 30 in good health. The CDR3 runs from the conserved cysteine through the conserved F or W. The order of the fields is J gene, CDR3 length, V gene, D gene, clone size, CDR3 DNA, CDR3 protein. D genes are given only for firm matches. Some rows have no size entry. The others give once, few or many, or a class for an expanded clone.

TRBJ2-3 | 16 | TRBV3-1/TRBV3-2 | TRBD2 | NA | TGTGCCAGCAGCCCCTATAGCGGGGCCCACACAGATACGCAGTATTTT | CASSPYSGAHTDTQYF
TRBJ1-3 | 13 | TRBV10-3 | NA | NA | TGTGCCACCGCGGCAGGGTTCGGAAACACCATATATTTT | CATAAGFGNTIYF
TRBJ1-6 | 14 | TRBV5-6 | NA | NA | TGTGCCAGCAGCTTGAGATATCAGGATTCACCCCTCCACTTT | CASSLRYQDSPLHF
TRBJ1-5 | 16 | TRBV28 | TRBD1 | once | TGTGCCAGCAGTTTACAGGGGGCAGTGGGAAATCAGCCCCAGCATTTT | CASSLQGAVGNQPQHF
TRBJ2-5 | 16 | TRBV5-1 | NA | NA | TGCGCCAGCAGCTTGGGGGAACGAGGCCTTCAAGAGACCCAGTACTTC | CASSLGERGLQETQYF
TRBJ2-7 | 14 | TRBV5-1 | TRBD1 | NA | TGCGCCAGCAGCTTGGAAGGACAGGCCTTTGAGCAGTACTTC | CASSLEGQAFEQYF
TRBJ1-5 | 9 | TRBV28 | NA | NA | TGTGCCAGCGGACGGCCCCAGCATTTT | CASGRPQHF
TRBJ1-2 | 14 | TRBV4-1 | NA | NA | TGCGCCAGCAGCCCCCCGGGGAGGCGGAGTGGCTACACCTTC | CASSPPGRRSGYTF
TRBJ2-5 | 16 | TRBV7-3 | NA | NA | TGTGCCAGCAGCTTAAAGGGGGGCAGAATTCAAGAGACCCAGTACTTC | CASSLKGGRIQETQYF
TRBJ1-5 | 13 | TRBV27 | NA | NA | TGTGCCAGCAGTTTGGGAAGGGGATCGCCCCAGCATTTT | CASSLGRGSPQHF
TRBJ2-1 | 18 | TRBV3-1/TRBV3-2 | TRBD2 | NA | TGTGCCAGCAGCCAACGGTGGACTAGCGCAAGCTCCTACAATGAGCAGTTCTTC | CASSQRWTSASSYNEQFF
TRBJ1-1 | 14 | TRBV6-1 | NA | once | TGTGCCAGCAGTGAACTAAGGGGGAGCACTGAAGCTTTCTTT | CASSELRGSTEAFF
TRBJ1-2 | 13 | TRBV29-1 | NA | NA | TGCAGCGTTTCTGAGGACAAGAACTATGGCTACACCTTC | CSVSEDKNYGYTF
TRBJ2-4 | 14 | TRBV7-9 | NA | NA | TGTGCCAGCAGCCTAGAGGGCTCTTTCAACATTCAGTACTTC | CASSLEGSFNIQYF
TRBJ1-1 | 12 | TRBV30 | NA | NA | TGTGCCTGGAGGGAGGACCGGCCTGGGGCTTTCTTT | CAWREDRPGAFF